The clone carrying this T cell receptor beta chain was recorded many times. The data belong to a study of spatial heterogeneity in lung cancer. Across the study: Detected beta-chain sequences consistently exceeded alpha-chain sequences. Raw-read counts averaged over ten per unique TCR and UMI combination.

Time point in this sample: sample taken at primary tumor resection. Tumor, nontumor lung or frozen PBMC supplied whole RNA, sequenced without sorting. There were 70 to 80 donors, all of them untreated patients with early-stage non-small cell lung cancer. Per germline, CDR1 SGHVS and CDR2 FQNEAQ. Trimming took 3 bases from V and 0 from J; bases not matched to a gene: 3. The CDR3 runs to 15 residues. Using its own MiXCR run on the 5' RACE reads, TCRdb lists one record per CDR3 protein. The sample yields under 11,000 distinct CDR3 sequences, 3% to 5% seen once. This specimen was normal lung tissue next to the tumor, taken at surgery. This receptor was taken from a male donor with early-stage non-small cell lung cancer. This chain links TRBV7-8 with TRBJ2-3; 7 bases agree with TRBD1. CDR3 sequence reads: CASSLGQLSTDTQYF. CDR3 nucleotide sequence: TGTGCCAGCAGCTTGGGACAGCTAAGCACAGATACGCAGTATTTT.